This entry describes one T cell receptor beta chain. What it recognizes is unknown. The data stem from a study of cytotoxic CD8 clonotypes in ibrutinib-treated CLL. Turning to the study itself: Partial responses totalled about 24 and complete responses 2; after median around 74 months, roughly 14 remained remitted and approximately 12 progressed. Study-level results: Clonality increased at ibrutinib response, then returned toward baseline at progression.

TCRdb keeps only in-frame clones here, not all; method: immunoSEQ multiplex PCR. The table shows about 160,000 clones, with roughly 90% occurring only once. The germline gives CDR1 SGHTA, CDR2 FQGTGA. Trimming took 2 bases from V and 3 from J; bases not matched to a gene: 5. This CDR3 contains 15 residues. The sequence came from a human donor with chronic lymphocytic leukemia. V gene TRBV7-3 combines with J gene TRBJ2-7, with 9 bases matching TRBD1. The specimen was PBMCs, collected at disease progression, from a patient treated with ibrutinib. As DNA, the CDR3 is TGTGCCAGCAGCTTAGGGACAGGGATCTACTACGAGCAGTACTTC. Protein product: CASSLGTGIYYEQYF.